This record concerns one T cell receptor (beta chain) sequence. Germline trimming cut 0 bases from V and 6 bases from J; bases unmatched to any gene: 14. Germline V gene data show CDR1 as LGHNA and CDR2 as YNFKEQ. The CDR3 sequence is 18 residues long. TCRdb re-analysed the RT-PCR reads in MiXCR, keeping a single row per CDR3 protein. This table holds almost 700,000 distinct CDR3 sequences, 14% found once. V gene TRBV4-2 combines with J gene TRBJ2-1; 7 nucleotides line up with TRBD2. This sequence originates from a female donor in good health, serving as a healthy control. Sample: memory CD4+ T cells from blood. In nucleotides, the CDR3 is TGTGCCAGCAGCCAAGATAGGGCTAGCGGAGAAGGACCCAATGAGCAGTTCTTC. Translation gives CASSQDRASGEGPNEQFF.